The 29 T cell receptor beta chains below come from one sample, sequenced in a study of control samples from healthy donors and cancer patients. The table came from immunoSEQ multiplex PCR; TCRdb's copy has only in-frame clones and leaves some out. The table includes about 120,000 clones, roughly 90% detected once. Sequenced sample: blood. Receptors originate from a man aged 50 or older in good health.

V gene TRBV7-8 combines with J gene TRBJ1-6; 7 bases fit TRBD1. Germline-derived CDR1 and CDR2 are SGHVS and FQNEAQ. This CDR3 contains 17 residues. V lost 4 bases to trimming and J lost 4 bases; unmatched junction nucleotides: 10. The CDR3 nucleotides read TGTGCCAGCAGCTCGCGGGGACAGAACATTTATAATTCACCCCTCCACTTT. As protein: CASSSRGQNIYNSPLHF.

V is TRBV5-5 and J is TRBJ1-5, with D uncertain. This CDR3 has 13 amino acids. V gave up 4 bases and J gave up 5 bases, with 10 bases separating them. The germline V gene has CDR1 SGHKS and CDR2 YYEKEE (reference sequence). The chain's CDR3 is CASSLLLDQPQHF. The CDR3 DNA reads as TGTGCCAGCAGCCTACTGCTTGATCAGCCCCAGCATTTT. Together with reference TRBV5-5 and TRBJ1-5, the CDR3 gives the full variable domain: DAGVTQSPTHLIKTRGQQVTLRCSPISGHKSVSWYQQVLGQGPQFIFQYYEKEERGRGNFPDRFSARQFPNYSSELNVNALLLGDSALYLCASSLLLDQPQHFGDGTRLSIL.

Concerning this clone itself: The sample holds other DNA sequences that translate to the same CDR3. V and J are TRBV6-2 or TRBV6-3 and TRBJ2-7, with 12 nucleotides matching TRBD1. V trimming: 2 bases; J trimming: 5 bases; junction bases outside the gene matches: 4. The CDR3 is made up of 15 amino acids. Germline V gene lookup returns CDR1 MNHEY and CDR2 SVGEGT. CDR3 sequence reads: CASSYGTGGRDEQYF. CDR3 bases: TGTGCCAGCAGTTACGGGACAGGGGGCAGGGACGAGCAGTACTTC.

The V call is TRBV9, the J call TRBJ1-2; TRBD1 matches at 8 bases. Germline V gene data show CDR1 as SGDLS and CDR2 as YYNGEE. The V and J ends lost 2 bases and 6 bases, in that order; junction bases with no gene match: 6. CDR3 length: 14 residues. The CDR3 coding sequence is TGTGCCAGCAGCGTGGCAGGGGGCAAGAATGGCTACACCTTC. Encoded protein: CASSVAGGKNGYTF.

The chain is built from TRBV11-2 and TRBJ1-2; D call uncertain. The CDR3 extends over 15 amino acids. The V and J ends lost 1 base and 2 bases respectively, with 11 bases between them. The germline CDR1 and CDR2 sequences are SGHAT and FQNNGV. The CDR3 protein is CASSLGTTVNYGYTF. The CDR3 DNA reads TGTGCCAGCAGCTTAGGCACCACCGTCAACTATGGCTACACCTTC. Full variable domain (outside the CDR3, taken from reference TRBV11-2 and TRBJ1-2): EAGVAQSPRYKIIEKRQSVAFWCNPISGHATLYWYQQILGQGPKLLIQFQNNGVVDDSQLPKDRFSAERLKGVDSTLKIQPAKLEDSAVYLCASSLGTTVNYGYTFGSGTRLTVV.

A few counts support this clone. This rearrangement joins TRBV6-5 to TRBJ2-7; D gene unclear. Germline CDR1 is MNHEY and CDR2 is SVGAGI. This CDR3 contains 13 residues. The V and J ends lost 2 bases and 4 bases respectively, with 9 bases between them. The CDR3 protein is CASSYRLQYEQYF. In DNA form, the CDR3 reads TGTGCCAGCAGTTACCGTCTACAGTACGAGCAGTACTTC.

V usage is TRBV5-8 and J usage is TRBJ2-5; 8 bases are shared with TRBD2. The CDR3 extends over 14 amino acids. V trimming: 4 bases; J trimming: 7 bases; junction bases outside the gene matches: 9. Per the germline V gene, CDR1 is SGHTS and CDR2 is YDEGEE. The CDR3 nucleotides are TGTGCCAGCAGCCCAGGGACTAGGGGATTGACCCAGTACTTC. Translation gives CASSPGTRGLTQYF.

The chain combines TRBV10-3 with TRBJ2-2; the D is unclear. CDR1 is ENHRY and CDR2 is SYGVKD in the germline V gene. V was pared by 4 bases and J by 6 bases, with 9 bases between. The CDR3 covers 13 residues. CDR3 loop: CAISGNPAGELFF. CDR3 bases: TGTGCCATCAGTGGCAATCCCGCCGGGGAGCTGTTTTTT.

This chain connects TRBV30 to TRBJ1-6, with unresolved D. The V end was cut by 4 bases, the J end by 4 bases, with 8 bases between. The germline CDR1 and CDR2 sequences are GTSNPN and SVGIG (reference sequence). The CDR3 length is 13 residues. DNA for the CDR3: TGTGCCTGGAACTTTGGTTATAATTCACCCCTCCACTTT. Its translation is CAWNFGYNSPLHF.

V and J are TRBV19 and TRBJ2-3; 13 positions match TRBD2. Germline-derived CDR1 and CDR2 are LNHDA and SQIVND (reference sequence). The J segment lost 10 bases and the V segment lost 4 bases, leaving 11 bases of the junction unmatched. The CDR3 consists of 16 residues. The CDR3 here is CASSNRTSGGPWAQYF. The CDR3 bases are TGTGCCAGTAGTAACCGGACTAGCGGGGGCCCATGGGCGCAGTATTTT.

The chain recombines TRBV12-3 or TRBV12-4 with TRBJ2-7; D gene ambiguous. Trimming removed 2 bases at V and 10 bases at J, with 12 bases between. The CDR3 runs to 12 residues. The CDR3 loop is CASSLYKGRQYF. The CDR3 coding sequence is TGTGCCAGCAGTTTATACAAAGGACGTCAGTACTTC.

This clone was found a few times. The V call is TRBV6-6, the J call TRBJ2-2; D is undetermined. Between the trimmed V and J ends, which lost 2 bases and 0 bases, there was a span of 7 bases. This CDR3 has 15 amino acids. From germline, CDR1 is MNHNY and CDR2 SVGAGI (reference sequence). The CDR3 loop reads CASSYSPSNTGELFF. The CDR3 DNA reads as TGTGCCAGCAGTTACAGCCCATCGAACACCGGGGAGCTGTTTTTT.

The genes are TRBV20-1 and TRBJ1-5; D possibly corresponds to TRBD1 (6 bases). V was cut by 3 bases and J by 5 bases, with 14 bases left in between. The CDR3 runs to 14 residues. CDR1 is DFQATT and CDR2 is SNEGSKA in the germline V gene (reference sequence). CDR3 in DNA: TGCAGTGCTAGTAGGGGGGGCACGGATCAGCCCCAGCATTTT. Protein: CSASRGGTDQPQHF.

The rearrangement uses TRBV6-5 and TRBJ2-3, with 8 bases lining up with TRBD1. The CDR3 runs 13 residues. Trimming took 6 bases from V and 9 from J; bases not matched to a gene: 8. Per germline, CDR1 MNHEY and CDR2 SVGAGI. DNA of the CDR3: TGTGCCAGCAGCCATAGTAACAGGGGGACGCAGTATTTT. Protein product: CASSHSNRGTQYF.

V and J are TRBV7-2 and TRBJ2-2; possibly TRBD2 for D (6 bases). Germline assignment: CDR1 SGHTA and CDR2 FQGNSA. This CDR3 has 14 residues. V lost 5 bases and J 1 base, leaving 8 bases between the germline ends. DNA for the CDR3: TGTGCCAGCAGCGCGGGACGGAACACCGGGGAGCTGTTTTTT. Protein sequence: CASSAGRNTGELFF.

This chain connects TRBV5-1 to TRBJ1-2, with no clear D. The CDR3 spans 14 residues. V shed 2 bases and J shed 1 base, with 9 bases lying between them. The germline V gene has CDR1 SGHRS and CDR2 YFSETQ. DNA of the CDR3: TGCGCCAGCAGCTTCACTTACCTTAACTATGGCTACACCTTC. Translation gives CASSFTYLNYGYTF.

CDR3 nucleotide sequence: TGCAGCGTTGAGGACCCAATCACGGGGGGCTACACCTTC. It specifies CSVEDPITGGYTF. The chain recombines TRBV29-1 with TRBJ1-2, with unresolved D. Trimming pared 3 bases from V and 8 bases from J, leaving 16 bases between. Germline V gene sequence: CDR1 SQVTM, CDR2 ANQGSEA. The CDR3 is 13 amino acids.

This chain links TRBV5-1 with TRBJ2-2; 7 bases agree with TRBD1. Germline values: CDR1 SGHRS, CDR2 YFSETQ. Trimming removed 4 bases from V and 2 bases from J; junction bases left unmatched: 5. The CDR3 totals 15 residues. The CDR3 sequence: CASSGGQTNTGELFF. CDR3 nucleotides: TGCGCCAGCAGCGGGGGACAGACCAACACCGGGGAGCTGTTTTTT.

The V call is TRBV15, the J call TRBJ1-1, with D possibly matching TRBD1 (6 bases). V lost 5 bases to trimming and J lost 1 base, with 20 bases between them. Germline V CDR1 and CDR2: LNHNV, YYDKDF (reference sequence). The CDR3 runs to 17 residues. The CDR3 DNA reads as TGTGCCACCAGCCCCCACCCCGGGGGCGCGAGGAACACTGAAGCTTTCTTT. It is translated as CATSPHPGGARNTEAFF.

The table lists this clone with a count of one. The CDR3 sequence is CATSTSALLGTEAFF. The CDR3 DNA follows: TGTGCCACCAGCACATCCGCCCTTTTGGGCACTGAAGCTTTCTTT. This chain joins TRBV15 and TRBJ1-1; D is unresolved. The germline gives CDR1 LNHNV, CDR2 YYDKDF (reference sequence). V was clipped by 4 bases and J by 4 bases, with 16 bases between them. The CDR3 runs 15 residues.

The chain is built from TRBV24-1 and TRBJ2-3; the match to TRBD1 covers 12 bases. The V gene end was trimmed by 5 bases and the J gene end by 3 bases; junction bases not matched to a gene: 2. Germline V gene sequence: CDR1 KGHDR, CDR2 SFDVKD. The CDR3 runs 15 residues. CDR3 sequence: CATSGDRGRTDTQYF. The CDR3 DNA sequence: TGTGCCACCAGTGGGGACAGGGGGCGTACAGATACGCAGTATTTT.

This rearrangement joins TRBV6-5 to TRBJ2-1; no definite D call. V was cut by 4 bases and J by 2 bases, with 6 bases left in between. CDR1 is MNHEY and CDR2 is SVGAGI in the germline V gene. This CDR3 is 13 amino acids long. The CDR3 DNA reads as TGTGCCAGCAGTTCTGGGACCTACAATGAGCAGTTCTTC. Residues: CASSSGTYNEQFF.

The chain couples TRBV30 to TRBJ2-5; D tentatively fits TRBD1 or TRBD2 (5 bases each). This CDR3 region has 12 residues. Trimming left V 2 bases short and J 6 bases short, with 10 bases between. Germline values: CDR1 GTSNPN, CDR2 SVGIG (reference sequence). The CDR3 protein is CAWSSGGKTQYF. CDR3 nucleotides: TGTGCCTGGAGTAGTGGGGGAAAGACCCAGTACTTC.

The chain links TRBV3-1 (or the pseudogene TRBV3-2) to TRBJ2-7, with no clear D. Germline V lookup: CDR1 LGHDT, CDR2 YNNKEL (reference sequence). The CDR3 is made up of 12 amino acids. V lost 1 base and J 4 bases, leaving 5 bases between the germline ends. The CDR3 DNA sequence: TGTGCCAGCAGCCAAGTCCGGTACGAGCAGTACTTC. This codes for CASSQVRYEQYF.

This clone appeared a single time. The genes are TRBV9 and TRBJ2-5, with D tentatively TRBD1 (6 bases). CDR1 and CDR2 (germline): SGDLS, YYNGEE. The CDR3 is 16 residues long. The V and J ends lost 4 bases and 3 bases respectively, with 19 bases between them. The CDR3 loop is CASSPLTATGEETQYF. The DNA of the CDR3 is TGTGCCAGCAGCCCCCTCACCGCGACAGGCGAAGAGACCCAGTACTTC.

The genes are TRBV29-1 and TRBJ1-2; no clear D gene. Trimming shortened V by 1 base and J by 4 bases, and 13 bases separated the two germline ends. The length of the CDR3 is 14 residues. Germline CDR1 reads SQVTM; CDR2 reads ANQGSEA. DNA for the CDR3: TGCAGCGTTGAAGGGAGACTGGGGTCCTATGGCTACACCTTC. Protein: CSVEGRLGSYGYTF.

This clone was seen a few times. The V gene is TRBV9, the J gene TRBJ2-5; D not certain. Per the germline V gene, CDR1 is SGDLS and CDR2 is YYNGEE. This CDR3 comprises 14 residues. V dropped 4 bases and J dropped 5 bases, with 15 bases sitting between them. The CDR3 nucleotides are TGTGCCAGCAGCCCCCGAATGGGTGGGGAGACCCAGTACTTC. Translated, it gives CASSPRMGGETQYF.

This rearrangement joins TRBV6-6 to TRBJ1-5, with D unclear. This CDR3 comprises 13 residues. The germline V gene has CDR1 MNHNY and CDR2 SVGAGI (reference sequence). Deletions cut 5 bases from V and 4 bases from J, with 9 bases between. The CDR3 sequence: CASSDGINQPQHF. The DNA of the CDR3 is TGTGCCAGCAGTGACGGGATTAATCAGCCCCAGCATTTT.

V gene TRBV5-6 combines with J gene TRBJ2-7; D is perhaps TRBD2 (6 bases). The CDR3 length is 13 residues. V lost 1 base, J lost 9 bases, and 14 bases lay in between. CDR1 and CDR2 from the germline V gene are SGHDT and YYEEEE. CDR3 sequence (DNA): TGTGCCAGCAGCTTGCGGTCGGGGGAGACGCAGTACTTC. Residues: CASSLRSGETQYF.